The sequence of this T cell receptor beta chain was determined in a study of technical replicates of blood from several donors. Germline lookup yields CDR1 LNHDA and CDR2 SQIVND (reference sequence). This CDR3 has 14 amino acids. Trimming left V 7 bases short and J 2 bases short, with 12 bases between. Measured with immunoSEQ multiplex PCR; TCRdb has only the in-frame clones, and not every one. The sample lists over 70,000 clones; about 97% were seen once. Source material: T cells isolated from PBMCs. The sequence came from a human donor in good health. The chain uses TRBV19 and TRBJ1-5, with D possibly matching TRBD1 (5 bases). CDR3: CASIQVWGNQPQHF. DNA of the CDR3: TGTGCCAGTATACAGGTGTGGGGCAATCAGCCCCAGCATTTT.